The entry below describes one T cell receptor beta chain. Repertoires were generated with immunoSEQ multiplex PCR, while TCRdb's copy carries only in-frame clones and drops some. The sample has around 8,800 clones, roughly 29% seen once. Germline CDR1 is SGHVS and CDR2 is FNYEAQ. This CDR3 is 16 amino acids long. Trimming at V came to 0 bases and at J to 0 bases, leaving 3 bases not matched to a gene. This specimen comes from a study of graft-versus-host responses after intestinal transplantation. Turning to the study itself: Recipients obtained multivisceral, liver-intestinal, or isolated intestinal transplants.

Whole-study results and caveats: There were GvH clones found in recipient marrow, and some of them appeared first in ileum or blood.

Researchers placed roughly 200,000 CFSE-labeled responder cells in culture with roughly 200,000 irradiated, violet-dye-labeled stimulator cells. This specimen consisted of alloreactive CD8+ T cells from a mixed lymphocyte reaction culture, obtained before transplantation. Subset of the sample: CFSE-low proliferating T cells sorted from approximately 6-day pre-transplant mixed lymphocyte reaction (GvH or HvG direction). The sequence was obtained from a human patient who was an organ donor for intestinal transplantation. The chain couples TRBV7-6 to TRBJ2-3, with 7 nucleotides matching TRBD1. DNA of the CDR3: TGTGCCAGCAGCTTAGCGGCAGGGGGAAGCACAGATACGCAGTATTTT. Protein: CASSLAAGGSTDTQYF.